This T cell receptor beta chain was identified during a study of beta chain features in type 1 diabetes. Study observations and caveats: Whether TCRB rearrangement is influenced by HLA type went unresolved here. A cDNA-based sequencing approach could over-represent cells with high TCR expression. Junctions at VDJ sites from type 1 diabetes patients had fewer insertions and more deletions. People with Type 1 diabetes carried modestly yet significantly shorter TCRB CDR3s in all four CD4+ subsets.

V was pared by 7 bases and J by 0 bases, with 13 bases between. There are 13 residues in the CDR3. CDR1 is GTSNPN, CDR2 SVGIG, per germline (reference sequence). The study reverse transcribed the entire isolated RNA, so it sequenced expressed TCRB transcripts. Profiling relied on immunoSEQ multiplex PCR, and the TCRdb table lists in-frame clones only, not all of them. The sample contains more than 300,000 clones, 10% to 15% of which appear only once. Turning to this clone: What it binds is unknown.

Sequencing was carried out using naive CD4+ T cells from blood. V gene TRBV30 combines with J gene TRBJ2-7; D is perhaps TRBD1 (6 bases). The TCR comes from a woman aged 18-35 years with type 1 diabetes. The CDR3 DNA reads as TGTGCCTCCAAGACAGGTTTCTCCTACGAGCAGTACTTC. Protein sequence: CASKTGFSYEQYF.